This T cell receptor beta chain was sequenced in a study of shared clonotypes between healthy human individuals. The ends were cut back, 3 bases at V and 8 bases at J, with 14 bases in the middle. From germline, CDR1 is SGHRS and CDR2 YFSETQ. There are 14 residues in the CDR3. On sorted subsets, replicate PCRs used approximately 190 ng DNA, or roughly 30,000 T cell genomes. The table came from immunoSEQ multiplex PCR; TCRdb's copy has only in-frame clones and leaves some out. The sample consists of about 2 million clones, around 95% of them appearing once. This chain uses TRBV5-1 with TRBJ1-4; D is possibly TRBD1 (5 bases). The sequencing sample was made of naive CD4+ T cells sorted from blood. Subset denoted: CD45RA+ positively selected. The sequence derives from a man aged 18-30 years in good health. As DNA, the CDR3 is TGCGCCAGCAGCTCCCGGGACCGAGGGGAAAAACTGTTTTTT. As protein: CASSSRDRGEKLFF.